This T cell receptor beta chain was observed in a study of neurological immune-mediated disorders. The CDR3 spans 16 residues. In germline, CDR1 is SGHKS, CDR2 YYEKEE (reference sequence). The V gene lost 1 base and the J gene lost 3 bases, with 17 bases spanning the gap. MiXCR, applied by TCRdb to the 5' RACE reads, yields one record per CDR3 protein. There are about 21,000 distinct CDR3 sequences in the sample; 15% occur only once, and roughly 15% lies in the top ten. This clonotype was picked up many times. Source material: PBMCs. This rearrangement joins TRBV5-5 to TRBJ2-7, with D possibly matching TRBD1 (6 bases). The TCR originated in a female donor with HTLV-1-associated myelopathy (HAM/TSP). CDR3 nucleotide sequence: TGTGCCAGCAGCTTGTTTGAAGGGGGACATCACTACGAGCAGTACTTC. Translation gives CASSLFEGGHHYEQYF.